The 23 T cell receptor beta chains in this list originate from one sample, sequenced in a study of cytomegalovirus exposure and HLA in healthy donors. Primers for the PCR totalled 60 Vbeta and 13 Jbeta. Some clones are missing from TCRdb's copy, which holds only in-frame ones; the method was immunoSEQ multiplex PCR. The sample lists roughly 170,000 clones; around 68% were seen once. The material sequenced was PBMCs. The source is a girl aged 10 to 17 in good health and CMV-seronegative.

The sample holds a few counts of this clone. The rearrangement uses TRBV5-4 and TRBJ2-2; 8 nucleotides match TRBD1. Looked up from germline, CDR1 is SGHNT and CDR2 is YYREEE (reference sequence). V shed 3 bases, J shed 7 bases, and the junction held 8 bases outside the gene matches. CDR3 length: 15 amino acids. Here the CDR3 reads CASSSRTGWDGELFF. The CDR3 nucleotides read TGTGCCAGCAGCTCGCGGACAGGGTGGGACGGGGAGCTGTTTTTT.

This rearrangement joins TRBV2 to TRBJ1-1; D not resolved. CDR1 is SNHLY, CDR2 FYNNEI, per germline. The V end was cut by 10 bases, the J end by 0 bases, with 12 bases between. This CDR3 has 13 residues. The CDR3 DNA reads TGTGCCACCGACGGGGAGATGAACACTGAAGCTTTCTTT. It encodes CATDGEMNTEAFF. Full variable domain (remainder filled in from reference TRBV2 and TRBJ1-1): EPEVTQTPSHQVTQMGQEVILRCVPISNHLYFYWYRQILGQKVEFLVSFYNNEISEKSEIFDDQFSVERPDGSNFTLKIRSTKLEDSAMYFCATDGEMNTEAFFGQGTRLTVV.

The V call is TRBV19, the J call TRBJ2-6, with 16 bases aligning to TRBD2. The germline gives CDR1 LNHDA, CDR2 SQIVND (reference sequence). The CDR3 is 18 amino acids. Trimming removed 3 bases from V and 2 bases from J; junction bases left unmatched: 1. CDR3 DNA sequence: TGTGCCAGTAGTATTGGGACTAGCGGGGGGGCTGGGGCCAACGTCCTGACTTTC. Its translation is CASSIGTSGGAGANVLTF.

The gene calls are TRBV27 and TRBJ1-2; D remains unclear. The CDR3 is made up of 13 amino acids. From germline, CDR1 is MNHEY and CDR2 SMNVEV (reference sequence). The V end was cut by 4 bases, the J end by 4 bases, with 10 bases between. The CDR3 DNA is TGTGCCAGCAGTTACTCTGTACTCTATGGCTACACCTTC. It codes for CASSYSVLYGYTF.

The chain links TRBV2 to TRBJ1-2; no firm D call. The germline V gene has CDR1 SNHLY and CDR2 FYNNEI. The CDR3 loop spans 13 amino acids. The V gene lost 7 bases and the J gene lost 0 bases, with 9 bases spanning the gap. This chain's CDR3 is CASIEPTNYGYTF. CDR3 DNA sequence: TGTGCCAGCATAGAGCCTACTAACTATGGCTACACCTTC.

The rearrangement joins TRBV7-9 to TRBJ1-5; TRBD1 agrees at 7 bases. Germline values: CDR1 SEHNR, CDR2 FQNEAQ (reference sequence). Unmatched junction bases numbered 11, after V lost 2 bases and J lost 4 bases. CDR3 length equals 17 residues. For the CDR3, the DNA is TGTGCCAGCAGCTTAATGGTAATCCCGGGACAGAATCAGCCCCAGCATTTT. It specifies CASSLMVIPGQNQPQHF.

The V gene is TRBV25-1, the J gene TRBJ2-5, with D perhaps matching TRBD1 (7 bases). Per the germline V gene, CDR1 is MGHDK and CDR2 is SYGVNS. The V and J ends lost 3 bases and 5 bases respectively, with 13 bases between them. There are 14 residues in the CDR3. CDR3 protein: CASSDPGGGETQYF. DNA for the CDR3: TGTGCCAGCAGTGACCCAGGGGGAGGCGAGACCCAGTACTTC.

This chain joins TRBV2 and TRBJ2-1; D call uncertain. The CDR3 has 16 amino acids. Germline CDR1 and CDR2: SNHLY and FYNNEI. Trimming cost V 6 bases and J 7 bases, with 22 bases left between them. The CDR3 nucleotides read TGTGCCAGCAGGGAACAAGGAGTAGCTTCGTCGAATGAGCAGTTCTTC. Residues: CASREQGVASSNEQFF.

The chain has TRBV29-1 and TRBJ1-1, with a possible D match to TRBD1 (5 bases). There are 13 residues in the CDR3. V was clipped by 6 bases and J by 1 base, with 12 bases between them. Germline loops: CDR1 SQVTM, CDR2 ANQGSEA. The CDR3 DNA follows: TGCAGCGTGCGGGATACAGGGAACACTGAAGCTTTCTTT. As protein: CSVRDTGNTEAFF.

This clone has only a few counts. The chain links TRBV12-5 to TRBJ1-1, with D possibly TRBD1 on 5 matching bases. Trimming shortened V by 0 bases and J by 2 bases, and 10 bases separated the two germline ends. This CDR3 is 15 amino acids long. Germline V CDR1 and CDR2: LGHNT, FRNRAP. CDR3 DNA sequence: TGTGCTAGTGGTTTGGTCAGGGTAGGAAACACTGAAGCTTTCTTT. This sequence encodes CASGLVRVGNTEAFF.

The sample holds one count of this clone. This chain links TRBV6-5 with TRBJ1-1, with TRBD1 matching over 11 bases. V lost 4 bases and J lost 1; bases outside the gene matches: 2. CDR1 is MNHEY and CDR2 is SVGAGI in the germline V gene. The CDR3 loop spans 15 amino acids. CDR3 sequence (DNA): TGTGCCAGCAGTTCCGGACAGGGGGCGAACACTGAAGCTTTCTTT. Protein product: CASSSGQGANTEAFF.

The V call is TRBV7-3, the J call TRBJ2-2; D possibly corresponds to TRBD1 (5 bases). Germline V CDR1 and CDR2: SGHTA, FQGTGA. Between the trimmed V and J ends, which lost 4 bases and 5 bases, there was a span of 5 bases. This CDR3 comprises 12 residues. CDR3 bases: TGTGCCAGCAGCTCAGGGACCGGGGAGCTGTTTTTT. The encoded protein is CASSSGTGELFF.

The chain carries TRBV1 and TRBJ2-5; TRBD2 is the table's D call, not checked against the DNA. TRBV1 has pseudogene status. CDR3 length equals 19 residues. Written as DNA, the CDR3 is TGCACCAGCAGCCAAGATTGTTGGAGCGGGGGGGCCGTCTCTGAGACCCAGTACTTC. Translating gives CTSSQDCWSGGAVSETQYF.

The chain joins TRBV11-2 to TRBJ2-3; weak D call: TRBD1 (6 bases). The CDR3 loop spans 15 amino acids. Trimming stripped 1 base from V and 2 bases from J, with 10 bases between. Germline V gene data show CDR1 as SGHAT and CDR2 as FQNNGV. The CDR3 reads CASSLAGAITDTQYF. The DNA for the CDR3 is TGTGCCAGCAGCTTAGCAGGGGCGATCACAGATACGCAGTATTTT.

The chain is built from TRBV6-6 and TRBJ1-5, with a possible D match to TRBD1 (5 bases). CDR1 is MNHNY, CDR2 SVGAGI, per germline (reference sequence). The CDR3 runs 14 residues. Trimming stripped 6 bases from V and 4 bases from J, with 13 bases between. The CDR3 loop is CASSLGHTNQPQHF. The DNA of the CDR3 is TGTGCCAGCAGCCTTGGACACACAAATCAGCCCCAGCATTTT.

CDR3 in amino acids: CASSVGVTGYEQYF. The CDR3 DNA sequence: TGTGCCAGCAGCGTAGGGGTGACAGGGTACGAGCAGTACTTC. The gene calls are TRBV9 and TRBJ2-5; 7 nucleotides match TRBD1. The DNA end favors TRBJ2-7, so the J call may be wrong. Germline assignment: CDR1 SGDLS and CDR2 YYNGEE. The CDR3 spans 14 residues.

This sequence joins TRBV28 and TRBJ1-1; D might be TRBD1 (6 bases). The ends were cut back, 5 bases at V and 2 bases at J, with 18 bases in the middle. Germline V gives CDR1 MDHEN, CDR2 SYDVKM. This CDR3 is 16 amino acids long. The CDR3 DNA is TGTGCCAGCAGTCCGCGGGGGGGGCCCCTTAACACTGAAGCTTTCTTT. Translated, it gives CASSPRGGPLNTEAFF.

The J gene is TRBJ2-6, the V gene TRBV5-1, with 11 bases lining up with TRBD1. CDR1 is SGHRS, CDR2 YFSETQ, per germline. V shed 5 bases and J 0 bases; nucleotides not matched to a gene: 7. CDR3 length equals 18 residues. CDR3: CASSEGQGAFSGANVLTF. CDR3 sequence (DNA): TGCGCCAGCAGTGAAGGACAGGGGGCCTTCTCTGGGGCCAACGTCCTGACTTTC.

The chain is built from TRBV9 and TRBJ2-7; 7 bases match TRBD2. Trimming took 1 base from V and 6 from J; bases not matched to a gene: 7. This CDR3 has 14 residues. The germline V gene has CDR1 SGDLS and CDR2 YYNGEE. In DNA, the CDR3 is TGTGCCAGCAGCGTACGATCAGGGAGGGCCGAGCAGTACTTC. The encoded protein is CASSVRSGRAEQYF.

This clone was seen once. The genes are TRBV11-2 and TRBJ2-7; a weak D match, TRBD2 (6 bases). Germline CDR1 reads SGHAT; CDR2 reads FQNNGV. Trimming pared 4 bases from V and 7 bases from J, leaving 14 bases between. There are 13 residues in the CDR3. The CDR3: CASSWDSPVEQYF. CDR3 DNA: TGTGCCAGCAGCTGGGACTCCCCAGTGGAGCAGTACTTC.

This rearrangement joins TRBV7-9 to TRBJ1-2; no firm D call. This CDR3 comprises 14 residues. The germline V gene has CDR1 SEHNR and CDR2 FQNEAQ (reference sequence). V was shortened by 7 bases and J by 2 bases, with 14 bases between the two germline ends. This CDR3 is CASTSGWENYGYTF. The CDR3 DNA is TGTGCCAGCACCTCAGGTTGGGAGAACTATGGCTACACCTTC. Complete variable domain (other parts from reference TRBV7-9 and TRBJ1-2): DTGVSQNPRHKITKRGQNVTFRCDPISEHNRLYWYRQTLGQGPEFLTYFQNEAQLEKSRLLSDRFSAERPKGSFSTLEIQRTEQGDSAMYLCASTSGWENYGYTFGSGTRLTVV.

V and J are TRBV11-2 and TRBJ1-2; unclear D gene. There are 12 residues in the CDR3. V lost 2 bases to trimming and J lost 2 bases, with 3 bases between them. Germline V gene lookup returns CDR1 SGHAT and CDR2 FQNNGV. CDR3 nucleotides: TGTGCCAGCAGCTTACGGAACTATGGCTACACCTTC. Amino acid sequence: CASSLRNYGYTF.

This chain joins TRBV4-1 and TRBJ1-1; tentative D call: TRBD1 (5 bases). This CDR3 spans 13 amino acids. Trimming took 0 bases from V and 10 from J, leaving 12 bases between them. The germline V gene has CDR1 MGHRA and CDR2 YSYEKL. CDR3 nucleotides: TGCGCCAGCAGCCAAGATTTGGGCAGGGTAGCTTTCTTT. Its translation: CASSQDLGRVAFF.